What follows are 11 T cell receptor beta chains derived from one specimen sequenced in a study of blood T cell repertoires in COVID-19. Generated by immunoSEQ multiplex PCR, the TCRdb table keeps only in-frame clones and is missing some. The data hold some 200,000 clones, with approximately 84% observed a single time. Sequencing used peripheral blood. The receptors were sampled from a woman aged 55 to 70 with acute or convalescent COVID-19.

This clone was counted once. The chain carries TRBV7-8 and TRBJ2-7, with 9 positions matching TRBD1. CDR1 and CDR2 (germline): SGHVS, FQNEAQ. V shed 0 bases, J shed 5 bases, and the junction held 5 bases outside the gene matches. This CDR3 spans 15 amino acids. As DNA, the CDR3 is TGTGCCAGCAGCTTAGCTGGGACAGGGTACGACGAGCAGTACTTC. It specifies CASSLAGTGYDEQYF.

About this clone: A single base separates this from a much larger clone, so it may be a read error. Other DNA sequences in the sample encode the same CDR3. CDR3 region: CASSPDSNYGYTF. For the CDR3, the DNA is TGTGCCAGCAGCCCGGACAGCAACTATGGCTACACCTTC. V gene TRBV7-2 combines with J gene TRBJ1-2; weak D call: TRBD1 (6 bases). Trimming stripped 5 bases from V and 2 bases from J, with 9 bases between. The CDR3 covers 13 residues. Per the germline V gene, CDR1 is SGHTA and CDR2 is FQGNSA.

V usage is TRBV27 and J usage is TRBJ2-7; 12 bases line up with TRBD2. CDR3 length: 17 amino acids. V gave up 3 bases and J gave up 2 bases; unmatched junction bases: 8. The germline V gene encodes CDR1 MNHEY and CDR2 SMNVEV (reference sequence). CDR3 sequence (DNA): TGTGCCAGCAGTTTGATCACCCCTAGCGGGGGGGCCTACGAGCAGTACTTC. It is translated as CASSLITPSGGAYEQYF.

A word on this clone: This specimen includes other DNA sequences encoding the same CDR3. The gene calls are TRBV11-2 and TRBJ1-1, with D possibly being TRBD1 (5 bases). The CDR3 is 14 residues long. CDR1 SGHAT and CDR2 FQNNGV come from the germline V gene. The germline V and J ends were trimmed by 3 bases and 1 base, with 9 bases remaining between them. CDR3 in DNA: TGTGCCAGCAGCTTGGGGGGTCGGAACACTGAAGCTTTCTTT. Translating gives CASSLGGRNTEAFF.

V usage is TRBV6-5 and J usage is TRBJ1-1; no clear D. This CDR3 has 12 amino acids. Between the trimmed V and J ends, which lost 6 bases and 11 bases, there was a span of 16 bases. Germline-derived CDR1 and CDR2 are MNHEY and SVGAGI. CDR3 amino acids: CASRDITYGAFF. The CDR3 DNA reads TGTGCCAGCAGAGACATAACCTATGGGGCTTTCTTT.

This chain connects TRBV5-6 to TRBJ2-1; the D is unclear. CDR1 is SGHDT and CDR2 is YYEEEE in the germline V gene. V was trimmed by 7 bases and J by 1 base, leaving 12 bases between them. The CDR3 length is 14 residues. The CDR3 sequence: CASLPGWSYNEQFF. The CDR3 DNA follows: TGTGCCAGCCTTCCCGGGTGGTCCTACAATGAGCAGTTCTTC.

The chain employs TRBV20-1 and TRBJ1-2; 9 bases align to TRBD1. Germline lookup yields CDR1 DFQATT and CDR2 SNEGSKA (reference sequence). V gave up 7 bases and J gave up 5 bases; unmatched junction bases: 2. The CDR3 has 11 residues. The CDR3 DNA sequence: TGCAGTGTAGGACAGGGGTATGGCTACACCTTC. Its protein is CSVGQGYGYTF.

The CDR3 DNA is TGTGCCAGCAGCCCGCGAGGGGGGGGAAGCAATCAGCCCCAGCATTTT. Residues: CASSPRGGGSNQPQHF. The rearrangement joins TRBV5-6 to TRBJ1-5, with a weak D call TRBD1 (6 bases). This CDR3 has 16 amino acids. CDR1 is SGHDT, CDR2 YYEEEE, per germline. The V end lost 4 bases, the J end lost 1 base, and 15 bases lay between the germline ends.

The chain joins TRBV6-1 to TRBJ1-5; TRBD1 aligns across 11 bases. Per the germline V gene, CDR1 is MNHNS and CDR2 is SASEGT. The CDR3 spans 16 residues. Trimming at V came to 4 bases and at J to 6 bases, leaving 8 bases not matched to a gene. The CDR3 nucleotides read TGTGCCAGCAGTGGAGGGGGGACAGGGGGGACTCAGCCCCAGCATTTT. This codes for CASSGGGTGGTQPQHF.

The chain joins TRBV27 to TRBJ1-6; maybe TRBD1 (6 bases). Per germline, CDR1 MNHEY and CDR2 SMNVEV (reference sequence). Trimming shortened V by 5 bases and J by 7 bases, and 15 bases separated the two germline ends. This CDR3 contains 15 residues. CDR3 sequence reads: CASSPGTWGNSPLHF. CDR3 nucleotides: TGTGCCAGCAGTCCCGGGACATGGGGGAATTCACCCCTCCACTTT.

This clone showed up just once. The chain joins TRBV4-1 to TRBJ2-3; the match to TRBD1 covers 11 bases. The J segment lost 0 bases and the V segment lost 1 base, leaving 15 bases of the junction unmatched. The CDR3 contains 21 residues. Germline V gene lookup returns CDR1 MGHRA and CDR2 YSYEKL. DNA of the CDR3: TGCGCCAGCAGCCAAGTCGCGCCGAAATCCGGGACAGGGGGGAGCACAGATACGCAGTATTTT. Protein sequence: CASSQVAPKSGTGGSTDTQYF.